This TCR beta chain was captured in a study of Tregs in tolerant kidney transplant recipients. Overall study context: Sorting of CD4+CD25+CD127- cells followed approximately three-day belatacept mixed lymphocyte reactions, sometimes with approximately five-day graft donor restimulation. Whole-study results and caveats: Few patients were studied, so findings need validation in larger groups.

Germline CDR1 reads SEHNR; CDR2 reads FQNEAQ (reference sequence). Unmatched junction bases numbered 6, after V lost 2 bases and J lost 8 bases. The CDR3 length is 14 residues. Libraries were prepared by immunoSEQ multiplex PCR; TCRdb keeps only in-frame clonotypes and omits some of them. The profile covers roughly 20,000 clones, with approximately 65% appearing a single time and approximately 3.4% taken by the ten largest. Comments on this clone: Its specificity is not known.

This sequence joins TRBV7-9 and TRBJ1-2; TRBD1 matches at 9 bases. The sequence derives from a human donor in good health. Sequencing used Tregs from blood cultured with allogeneic cells. The CDR3 is CASSLHRGRGGYTF. As DNA, the CDR3 is TGTGCCAGCAGCTTACACAGGGGGCGAGGAGGCTACACCTTC. The full variable domain, with the rest looked up from reference TRBV7-9 and TRBJ1-2, is DTGVSQNPRHKITKRGQNVTFRCDPISEHNRLYWYRQTLGQGPEFLTYFQNEAQLEKSRLLSDRFSAERPKGSFSTLEIQRTEQGDSAMYLCASSLHRGRGGYTFGSGTRLTVV.